This is a list of T cell receptor beta chains from one sample in a study of blood T cells in healthy people across ages. TCRdb redid the calling of the 5' RACE reads with MiXCR, one entry per CDR3 protein. The sample shows some 800,000 distinct CDR3 sequences, roughly 44% of them seen only once. Sample: blood. The source of these receptors is a man aged 60 to 75 in good health. The CDR3 runs from the conserved cysteine through the conserved F or W. D genes are given only for firm matches. The listing skips clone size in some rows; elsewhere it reads once, few, many or a size class.

CASSRSGQGGGQPQHF	TGTGCCAGCTCGAGGTCGGGACAGGGAGGCGGTCAGCCCCAGCATTTT	TRBJ1-5	TRBD1	TRBV28	few
CASSSTSSGKSYEQYF	TGTGCCAGCAGCAGTACATCTAGCGGGAAATCCTACGAGCAGTACTTC	TRBJ2-7	TRBD2	TRBV5-6	many
CSALPWGGPSDTQYF	TGCAGTGCTCTCCCCTGGGGGGGCCCATCAGATACGCAGTATTTT	TRBJ2-3	NA	TRBV20-1	few
CASSFTSGDYNEQFF	TGTGCCAGCAGCTTTACTAGCGGGGACTACAATGAGCAGTTCTTC	TRBJ2-1	TRBD2	TRBV6-2/TRBV6-3	few
CASNLEGGGDGYIF	TGTGCCAGCAACCTCGAGGGGGGAGGGGACGGCTACATCTTC	TRBJ1-2	NA	TRBV7-9	NA
CASTITGEQYF	TGTGCCAGCACCATCACAGGGGAGCAGTACTTC	TRBJ2-7	NA	TRBV7-9	few
CASRAGGYYEQYF	TGTGCCAGCAGGGCAGGGGGCTACTACGAGCAGTACTTC	TRBJ2-7	TRBD1	TRBV2	few
CSARDQERGGFYEQYF	TGCAGTGCTAGAGATCAAGAGCGGGGGGGTTTTTATGAGCAGTACTTC	TRBJ2-5	TRBD2	TRBV20-1	NA
CASSPNLADTQYF	TGTGCCAGCAGCCCTAACCTCGCAGATACGCAGTATTTT	TRBJ2-3	NA	TRBV7-2	NA
CASRDRSAEKLFF	TGTGCCAGCAGGGACAGATCGGCTGAAAAACTGTTTTTT	TRBJ1-4	NA	TRBV2	few
CASTGGGRTTEAFF	TGTGCCAGCACCGGAGGGGGCCGTACGACTGAAGCTTTCTTT	TRBJ1-1	TRBD1	TRBV12-3/TRBV12-4	NA
CASSSSPSFINGYTF	TGTGCCAGCAGCTCCTCCCCCTCTTTTATAAATGGCTACACCTTC	TRBJ1-2	NA	TRBV7-6	NA
CASSYDRGGETQYF	TGTGCCAGCAGTTACGACAGGGGAGGGGAGACCCAGTACTTC	TRBJ2-5	NA	TRBV6-6	few
CASSYPLRGVGYEQFF	TGTGCCAGCAGTTACCCCCTCAGGGGAGTCGGATACGAGCAGTTCTTC	TRBJ2-1	NA	TRBV6-2/TRBV6-3	NA
CASSAFTGTGGEETQYF	TGTGCCAGCAGTGCCTTCACCGGGACAGGGGGCGAAGAGACCCAGTACTTC	TRBJ2-5	TRBD1	TRBV12-3/TRBV12-4	NA
CASRKDGTSGNNEQFF	TGCGCCAGCAGGAAAGATGGGACTAGCGGAAACAATGAGCAGTTCTTC	TRBJ2-1	TRBD2	TRBV4-1	few
CATSRDGQPQHF	TGTGCCACCAGCAGAGATGGTCAGCCCCAGCATTTT	TRBJ1-5	NA	TRBV15	NA
CASSVGLKIQETQYF	TGTGCCAGCAGCGTGGGACTGAAAATACAAGAGACCCAGTACTTC	TRBJ2-5	NA	TRBV5-5	NA
CASKVANSPLHF	TGTGCCAGCAAGGTGGCCAATTCACCCCTCCACTTT	TRBJ1-6	NA	TRBV27	few
CASSHQRPLPGQGVVREKLFF	TGTGCCAGCAGCCATCAACGACCGTTACCGGGACAGGGAGTGGTTAGGGAAAAACTGTTTTTT	TRBJ1-4	TRBD1	TRBV14	NA
CASRTSGGDEQYF	TGTGCCAGCAGGACTAGCGGGGGGGACGAGCAGTACTTC	TRBJ2-7	TRBD2	TRBV6-6	NA
CSVDRGDEQYF	TGCAGCGTTGACAGGGGAGACGAGCAGTACTTC	TRBJ2-7	NA	TRBV29-1	many
CASSLHGRQPQHF	TGTGCCAGCAGTTTACACGGACGTCAGCCCCAGCATTTT	TRBJ1-5	NA	TRBV6-5	few
CSASPIGGYKNIQYF	TGCAGTGCTAGCCCCATCGGCGGGTACAAAAACATTCAGTACTTC	TRBJ2-4	NA	TRBV20-1	NA
CASSVEGFGYEQYF	TGTGCCAGCAGCGTAGAGGGCTTCGGCTACGAGCAGTACTTC	TRBJ2-7	NA	TRBV9	NA
CASTTGLPYNEQFF	TGTGCCAGCACCACAGGACTGCCTTACAATGAGCAGTTCTTC	TRBJ2-1	NA	TRBV27	NA
CASSQTGFGYTF	TGCGCCAGCAGCCAAACAGGGTTTGGCTACACCTTC	TRBJ1-2	NA	TRBV4-3	few
CASSLESRGSGQFF	TGTGCCAGCAGCTTAGAGTCCCGGGGGTCCGGGCAGTTCTTC	TRBJ2-1	NA	TRBV7-9	many
CASSLGSDRVIYEQYF	TGTGCCAGCAGCTTAGGATCGGACAGGGTGATCTACGAGCAGTACTTC	TRBJ2-7	TRBD1	TRBV7-2	few
CAISETGLATSTDTQYF	TGTGCCATCAGTGAGACGGGACTAGCGACTAGCACAGATACGCAGTATTTT	TRBJ2-3	TRBD2	TRBV10-3	many
CSARDLTGSEQYF	TGCAGTGCTAGAGATTTGACAGGGTCCGAGCAGTACTTC	TRBJ2-7	TRBD1	TRBV20-1	many
CASSPEQVTSSYEQYF	TGTGCCAGCAGTCCGGAACAGGTTACCAGCTCCTACGAGCAGTACTTC	TRBJ2-7	NA	TRBV5-5	NA
CSVTFGTGPQETQYF	TGCAGCGTTACTTTTGGGACAGGGCCCCAAGAGACCCAGTACTTC	TRBJ2-5	TRBD1	TRBV29-1	NA
CASSSQRDTQYF	TGTGCCAGTAGTTCGCAGCGGGATACGCAGTATTTT	TRBJ2-3	NA	TRBV19	NA
CASSERPDTKNTEAFF	TGTGCCAGCAGTGAGAGACCGGACACGAAGAACACTGAAGCTTTCTTT	TRBJ1-1	NA	TRBV6-1	NA
CASSQDSAVDEQYF	TGCGCCAGCAGCCAAGATTCGGCCGTGGACGAGCAGTACTTC	TRBJ2-7	NA	TRBV4-1	few
CASSLAGLMGEQFF	TGTGCCAGCAGCTTGGCGGGGCTGATGGGTGAGCAGTTCTTC	TRBJ2-1	NA	TRBV7-2	few
CASSGGTGNSYEQYF	TGTGCCAGCAGCGGGGGGACAGGGAATTCCTACGAGCAGTACTTC	TRBJ2-7	TRBD1	TRBV7-9	few